These 20 T cell receptor beta chains came from one sample sequenced in a study of blood T cell repertoires in COVID-19. This table comes from immunoSEQ multiplex PCR, and its TCRdb copy is limited to in-frame clones, with some not included. Of fewer than 200,000 clones in the sample, 70% to 90% were seen once. Sequenced material: peripheral blood. The receptors come from a man in his forties with acute or convalescent COVID-19.

V usage is TRBV7-2 and J usage is TRBJ2-1, with D perhaps matching TRBD2 (7 bases). CDR1 and CDR2 (germline): SGHTA, FQGNSA. The CDR3 totals 14 residues. V lost 4 bases to trimming and J lost 8 bases, with 15 bases between them. CDR3 nucleotides: TGTGCCAGCAGCTCCTCCGGGGGGCGGTATGAGCAGTTCTTC. Its protein product is CASSSSGGRYEQFF. Filled out from reference TRBV7-2 and TRBJ2-1, the complete variable domain reads GAGVSQSPSNKVTEKGKDVELRCDPISGHTALYWYRQSLGQGLEFLIYFQGNSAPDKSGLPSDRFSAERTGGSVSTLTIQRTQQEDSAVYLCASSSSGGRYEQFFGPGTRLTVL.

V is TRBV2 and J is TRBJ1-2; D is uncertain. This CDR3 contains 12 residues. Trimming stripped 3 bases from V and 4 bases from J, with 6 bases between. The germline gives CDR1 SNHLY, CDR2 FYNNEI. As DNA, the CDR3 is TGTGCCAGCAGTGACCTGGCCTATGGCTACACCTTC. Protein: CASSDLAYGYTF. Combining the CDR3 with reference TRBV2 and TRBJ1-2 gives the whole variable domain EPEVTQTPSHQVTQMGQEVILRCVPISNHLYFYWYRQILGQKVEFLVSFYNNEISEKSEIFDDQFSVERPDGSNFTLKIRSTKLEDSAMYFCASSDLAYGYTFGSGTRLTVV.

The CDR3 sequence is CASSDQGNTEAFF. Here the CDR3 DNA reads TGCGCCAGCAGTGACCAGGGGAACACTGAAGCTTTCTTT. The V and J genes are TRBV10-1 and TRBJ1-1, with TRBD1 as a possible D gene (5 bases). Trimming took 3 bases from V and 1 from J, leaving 6 bases between them. The CDR3 has 13 amino acids. Germline V gene lookup returns CDR1 WNHNN and CDR2 SYGVQD (reference sequence).

J is TRBJ2-1 and V is TRBV7-2, with no clear D. CDR1 is SGHTA, CDR2 FQGNSA, per germline. The CDR3 runs 12 residues. Trimming took 3 bases from V and 10 from J, leaving 10 bases between them. CDR3 nucleotides: TGTGCCAGCAGCTTGTTCCCTCCCGAGCAGTTCTTC. Its translation: CASSLFPPEQFF.

The V call is TRBV3-1 (or the pseudogene TRBV3-2), the J call TRBJ2-3; perhaps TRBD1 as D (6 bases). This CDR3 has 15 amino acids. The germline CDR1 and CDR2 sequences are LGHDT and YNNKEL (reference sequence). Trimming shortened V by 1 base and J by 2 bases, and 10 bases separated the two germline ends. This CDR3 is CASSQGAGDTDTQYF. The DNA of the CDR3 is TGTGCCAGCAGCCAAGGGGCAGGGGACACAGATACGCAGTATTTT.

The chain uses TRBV4-1 and TRBJ2-1; D is perhaps TRBD2 (5 bases). The CDR3 runs 13 residues. Germline V gene lookup returns CDR1 MGHRA and CDR2 YSYEKL. V was clipped by 0 bases and J by 10 bases, with 10 bases between them. CDR3 coding DNA: TGCGCCAGCAGCCAAGAGGAGGACTGGGAGCAGTTCTTC. Protein product: CASSQEEDWEQFF.

This chain uses TRBV18 with TRBJ2-1; a possible D gene is TRBD2 (5 bases). Germline lookup yields CDR1 KGHSH and CDR2 LQKENI. V gave up 3 bases and J gave up 6 bases, with 9 bases separating them. This CDR3 is 13 amino acids long. The chain's CDR3 is CASSPLTSNEQFF. The CDR3 DNA reads TGTGCCAGCTCACCTTTAACTAGCAATGAGCAGTTCTTC. Complete variable domain (other parts from reference TRBV18 and TRBJ2-1): NAGVMQNPRHLVRRRGQEARLRCSPMKGHSHVYWYRQLPEEGLKFMVYLQKENIIDESGMPKERFSAEFPKEGPSILRIQQVVRGDSAAYFCASSPLTSNEQFFGPGTRLTVL.

V is TRBV6-2 or TRBV6-3 and J is TRBJ2-1; the D gene is possibly TRBD2 (6 bases). The CDR3 is made up of 15 amino acids. Trimming took 5 bases from V and 7 from J, leaving 18 bases between them. Germline-derived CDR1 and CDR2 are MNHEY and SVGEGT. In DNA, the CDR3 is TGTGCCAGCAGTCCCCTAGCGTCGTTTCTTAATGAGCAGTTCTTC. Translated, it gives CASSPLASFLNEQFF.

This clone was seen a handful of times. V and J are TRBV5-6 and TRBJ1-6; D may be TRBD1 (6 bases). This CDR3 is built from 15 residues. Germline V gene sequence: CDR1 SGHDT, CDR2 YYEEEE. Trimming removed 4 bases at V and 9 bases at J, with 17 bases between. The CDR3 DNA sequence: TGTGCCAGCAGCCCATACAGGGCTGATTCTTCACCCCTCCACTTT. Residues: CASSPYRADSSPLHF.

This rearrangement joins TRBV19 to TRBJ2-5, with TRBD2 matching over 10 bases. V shed 5 bases and J 2 bases; nucleotides not matched to a gene: 11. This CDR3 has 17 residues. The V gene's germline CDR1 is LNHDA and CDR2 SQIVND (reference sequence). The CDR3 loop reads CASSPFLLAGRQETQYF. The CDR3 DNA is TGTGCCAGTAGTCCTTTTCTACTAGCGGGGAGGCAAGAGACCCAGTACTTC.

The chain carries TRBV7-2 and TRBJ2-5; no reliable D call. From germline, CDR1 is SGHTA and CDR2 FQGNSA. The CDR3 sequence is 12 residues long. V gave up 4 bases and J gave up 8 bases, with 11 bases separating them. The CDR3 is CASSSTLETQYF. The CDR3 DNA follows: TGTGCCAGCAGCTCTACCCTTGAAACCCAGTACTTC.

This chain uses TRBV30 with TRBJ2-1; TRBD1 aligns across 8 bases. In germline, CDR1 is GTSNPN, CDR2 SVGIG (reference sequence). With 0 bases clipped from V and 6 bases from J, the junction kept 7 bases outside the gene matches. The length of the CDR3 is 15 residues. The CDR3 DNA follows: TGTGCCTGGAGTGTAAGACGGGGGACAGGCAATGAGCAGTTCTTC. Translated, it gives CAWSVRRGTGNEQFF. The full variable domain, rest sourced from reference TRBV30 and TRBJ2-1, is SQTIHQWPATLVQPVGSPLSLECTVEGTSNPNLYWYRQAAGRGLQLLFYSVGIGQISSEVPQNLSASRPQDRQFILSSKKLLLSDSGFYLCAWSVRRGTGNEQFFGPGTRLTVL.

This chain links TRBV2 with TRBJ1-5; 10 bases line up with TRBD1. V shed 6 bases and J 1 base; nucleotides not matched to a gene: 3. The V gene's germline CDR1 is SNHLY and CDR2 FYNNEI. This CDR3 region has 15 residues. The CDR3 bases are TGTGCCAGCAGGTGGGGACAGGGGAGCAATCAGCCCCAGCATTTT. Residues: CASRWGQGSNQPQHF. The whole variable domain, filled in from reference TRBV2 and TRBJ1-5, reads EPEVTQTPSHQVTQMGQEVILRCVPISNHLYFYWYRQILGQKVEFLVSFYNNEISEKSEIFDDQFSVERPDGSNFTLKIRSTKLEDSAMYFCASRWGQGSNQPQHFGDGTRLSIL.

V and J are TRBV6-5 and TRBJ1-1; TRBD1 aligns across 8 bases. With V trimmed by 5 bases and J by 6 bases, 11 bases remained unmatched. Germline lookup yields CDR1 MNHEY and CDR2 SVGAGI. The CDR3 length is 15 residues. In nucleotides, the CDR3 is TGTGCCAGCAGTCCCCAAGACAGGGGAGGTTCTGAAGCTTTCTTT. Protein product: CASSPQDRGGSEAFF.

The chain joins TRBV7-9 to TRBJ2-3; 9 positions match TRBD2. V lost 5 bases, J lost 2 bases, and 2 bases stayed unmatched. Germline V CDR1 and CDR2: SEHNR, FQNEAQ (reference sequence). The CDR3 consists of 14 residues. The CDR3, as DNA: TGTGCCAGCAGCCGACTAGCGGACACAGATACGCAGTATTTT. Protein sequence: CASSRLADTDTQYF.

The V and J genes are TRBV7-8 and TRBJ1-1; 7 positions match TRBD1. The CDR3 covers 15 residues. The V and J ends lost 4 bases and 4 bases, in that order; junction bases with no gene match: 9. From germline, CDR1 is SGHVS and CDR2 FQNEAQ. The CDR3 protein is CASSSPGGQGTEAFF. For the CDR3, the DNA is TGTGCCAGCAGCTCCCCAGGGGGTCAGGGCACTGAAGCTTTCTTT.

The V and J genes are TRBV10-2 and TRBJ2-2; 9 bases are a match to TRBD2. V gave up 10 bases and J gave up 2 bases; unmatched junction bases: 5. The CDR3 length is 14 residues. Per germline, CDR1 WSHSY and CDR2 SAAADI. The CDR3 sequence: CATQRGANTGELFF. CDR3 nucleotides: TGCGCCACCCAGCGGGGGGCAAACACCGGGGAGCTGTTTTTT.

To note about this clone: Other DNA sequences in this specimen translate into the identical CDR3. J is TRBJ1-4 and V is TRBV6-5, with D perhaps TRBD1 (6 bases). The length of the CDR3 is 15 residues. The germline CDR1 and CDR2 sequences are MNHEY and SVGAGI. V was clipped by 0 bases and J by 3 bases, with 8 bases between them. CDR3 amino acids: CASSYSQGPNEKLFF. The DNA for the CDR3 is TGTGCCAGCAGTTACTCACAGGGACCTAATGAAAAACTGTTTTTT.

The rearrangement links TRBV14 to TRBJ2-1, with D tentatively TRBD1 (6 bases). Germline V gene sequence: CDR1 SGHDN, CDR2 FVKESK. The V end lost 2 bases, the J end lost 6 bases, and 14 bases lay between the germline ends. The CDR3 contains 15 residues. The chain's CDR3 is CASSQSQGKFNEQFF. The CDR3 DNA is TGTGCCAGCAGCCAATCGCAGGGGAAGTTCAATGAGCAGTTCTTC.

The J gene is TRBJ2-1, the V gene TRBV11-2; TRBD2 aligns across 9 bases. Looked up from germline, CDR1 is SGHAT and CDR2 is FQNNGV. V shed 3 bases, J shed 4 bases, and the junction held 13 bases outside the gene matches. The CDR3 covers 18 residues. The CDR3 protein is CASSLAGLSGGPYNEQFF. The CDR3 region has the DNA TGTGCCAGCAGCTTGGCAGGGCTTAGCGGGGGCCCGTACAATGAGCAGTTCTTC.